The clone carrying this T cell receptor (beta chain) occurred a few times. Germline values: CDR1 SGHTA, CDR2 FQGNSA. CDR3 length: 15 amino acids. Trimming took 5 bases from V and 2 from J; bases not matched to a gene: 6. The entry originates in a study of cytomegalovirus exposure and HLA in healthy donors. Primers: 60 Vbeta forward and 13 Jbeta reverse. Sequencing used immunoSEQ multiplex PCR; TCRdb keeps in-frame clones, though not all of them. Among some 90,000 clones listed, 65% were seen once. Sequenced material: PBMCs. The chain combines TRBV7-2 with TRBJ1-5; 7 bases align to TRBD1. This TCR derives from a boy aged 10-17 years in good health and CMV-seropositive. CDR3 protein: CASSTQGVGNQPQHF. The CDR3 coding sequence is TGTGCCAGCAGCACCCAGGGGGTGGGCAATCAGCCCCAGCATTTT.